This TCR beta chain was observed in a study of cytomegalovirus exposure and HLA in healthy donors. Whole-study results and caveats: According to an earlier analysis, most TCR beta V segments yielded productive rearrangements about 87% or about 30% of the time.

Worth noting for this clone: Its specificity is not known.

Primers: 60 Vbeta forward and 13 Jbeta reverse. Produced via immunoSEQ multiplex PCR; TCRdb's table is partial and in-frame only. Found here are roughly 45,000 clones; the top ten clones hold approximately 2%. Per germline, CDR1 LNHDA and CDR2 SQIVND (reference sequence). This CDR3 is built from 13 residues. The germline V and J ends were trimmed by 6 bases and 0 bases, with 6 bases remaining between them. Sequencing was carried out using PBMCs. V is TRBV19 and J is TRBJ2-4; D not resolved. The receptor was isolated from a woman aged 25 to 39 in good health and CMV-seronegative. The CDR3 coding sequence is TGTGCCAGTAGGTCGGTAGCCAAAAACATTCAGTACTTC. Its translation is CASRSVAKNIQYF.